Listed below are T cell receptor beta chains from one sample, sequenced in a study of identical twins' blood T cells. Each CDR3 protein gets one entry after TCRdb re-called the 5' RACE reads with MiXCR. The sample consists of around 380,000 distinct CDR3 sequences, roughly 28% of them appearing once. The sample consisted of PBMCs. These receptors were collected from a woman between 18 and 55 years old in good health. CDR3s include the opening cysteine and the closing phenylalanine or tryptophan. A D gene is named only where the DNA matches it firmly. Size is omitted from some rows. Given values are once, few, many or a class for expanded clones.

v_gene	j_gene	d_gene	abundance	len	CDR3aa	CDR3nt
TRBV7-9	TRBJ1-3	.	few	16	CASSLGRKGSGNTIYF	TGTGCCAGCAGCTTAGGACGTAAGGGATCAGGAAACACCATATATTTT
TRBV2	TRBJ2-3	TRBD1	many	15	CASRITGGELDTQYF	TGTGCCAGCAGAATCACAGGGGGAGAATTAGATACGCAGTATTTT
TRBV29-1	TRBJ1-2	TRBD1	few	15	CSVEGPGQGHSGYTF	TGCAGCGTTGAGGGGCCGGGACAGGGTCATTCTGGCTACACCTTC
TRBV6-6	TRBJ2-7	.	.	12	CAGSSDLYGQYF	TGTGCCGGCAGTTCCGACTTGTACGGGCAGTACTTC
TRBV3-1	TRBJ2-2	.	.	14	CASSLGQKAGELFF	TGTGCCAGCAGCTTAGGACAGAAGGCCGGGGAGCTGTTTTTT
TRBV10-2	TRBJ1-1	TRBD1	.	15	CASSEFPGGGTEAFF	TGCGCCAGCAGTGAGTTCCCAGGGGGTGGAACTGAAGCTTTCTTT
TRBV3-1	TRBJ2-1	TRBD2	.	15	CATSQPPGLLNEQFF	TGTGCCACCAGCCAGCCACCGGGACTACTCAATGAGCAGTTCTTC
TRBV3-1	TRBJ1-5	.	.	15	CASSQTSYSNQPQHF	TGTGCCAGCAGTCAGACCTCATATAGCAATCAGCCCCAGCATTTT
TRBV5-6	TRBJ1-2	.	.	15	CASSSSGRYNYGYTF	TGTGCCAGCAGCTCCTCGGGGAGATATAACTATGGCTACACCTTC
TRBV3-1	TRBJ1-6	TRBD1	few	14	CASRLRQGNSPLHF	TGTGCCAGCAGGCTACGACAGGGTAATTCACCCCTCCACTTT
TRBV29-1	TRBJ2-3	TRBD2	.	16	CSVEDPGAGSHMRQYF	TGCAGCGTTGAAGACCCAGGAGCGGGGAGTCATATGAGGCAGTATTTT
TRBV11-2	TRBJ2-7	.	few	15	CASSLQGTGDYEQYF	TGTGCCAGCAGCCTCCAAGGAACAGGTGATTACGAGCAGTACTTC
TRBV3-1	TRBJ1-3	.	few	15	CASSPQGGLGNTIYF	TGTGCCAGCAGCCCCCAGGGCGGTCTCGGAAACACCATATATTTT
TRBV29-1	TRBJ1-5	.	.	13	CSVGVGYNQPQHF	TGCAGCGTTGGTGTGGGGTACAATCAGCCCCAGCATTTT
TRBV20-1	TRBJ2-7	TRBD1	.	14	CSARDGRGLNEQYF	TGCAGTGCTAGAGATGGCAGGGGGCTGAACGAGCAGTACTTC
TRBV19	TRBJ1-3	.	.	11	CASSMIGTIYF	TGTGCCAGTAGTATGATCGGCACCATATATTTT
TRBV19	TRBJ2-3	TRBD2	few	14	CASSRNSGEDTQYF	TGTGCCAGTAGTCGTAATAGCGGGGAGGATACGCAGTATTTT
TRBV11-3	TRBJ1-5	.	few	14	CATLVKGSDQPQHF	TGTGCCACCCTCGTGAAGGGGTCTGATCAGCCCCAGCATTTT
TRBV28	TRBJ2-1	TRBD2	.	16	CASSFIIGGNSNEQFF	TGTGCCAGCAGTTTTATCATCGGGGGGAATAGTAATGAGCAGTTCTTC
TRBV6-2/TRBV6-3	TRBJ2-1	.	few	13	CASRKRQANEQFF	TGTGCCAGCAGGAAGAGGCAGGCCAATGAGCAGTTCTTC
TRBV24-1	TRBJ2-7	TRBD2	.	19	CATSDLQYLSGRITDEQYF	TGTGCCACCAGTGATTTGCAATACCTTAGCGGGAGGATTACAGACGAGCAGTACTTC
TRBV29-1	TRBJ2-7	.	.	11	CSVGTRYEQYF	TGCAGCGTTGGGACGCGCTACGAGCAGTACTTC
TRBV6-4	TRBJ2-4	.	.	15	CASSEASGPKNIQYF	TGTGCCAGCAGTGAAGCCTCTGGGCCCAAAAACATTCAGTACTTC
TRBV28	TRBJ1-5	.	few	16	CASTLSFRQAHQPQHF	TGTGCCAGCACCCTAAGCTTTCGACAGGCCCACCAGCCCCAGCATTTT
TRBV18	TRBJ1-4	TRBD1	few	13	CASCRDRDEKLFF	TGTGCCAGCTGCCGGGACAGGGATGAAAAACTGTTTTTT
TRBV27	TRBJ1-2	.	few	13	CASSFSSTDGYTF	TGTGCCAGCAGTTTCTCTTCGACAGATGGCTACACCTTC
TRBV20-1	TRBJ1-4	TRBD1	.	13	CSATTGGREKLFF	TGCAGTGCTACAACAGGGGGACGAGAAAAACTGTTTTTT
TRBV29-1	TRBJ1-3	TRBD1	many	14	CSAGQGAIPDTIYF	TGCAGCGCGGGACAGGGAGCGATTCCGGACACCATATATTTT
TRBV20-1	TRBJ2-5	.	.	13	CSPTRFELETQYF	TGCAGTCCTACAAGGTTTGAATTGGAGACCCAGTACTTC
TRBV12-3/TRBV12-4	TRBJ2-7	.	.	13	CTSSLGQTYEQYF	TGTACCAGCAGTTTAGGGCAGACCTACGAGCAGTACTTC
TRBV20-1	TRBJ1-5	.	.	14	CSARPTGVNQPQHF	TGCAGTGCGAGACCCACAGGCGTCAATCAGCCCCAGCATTTT
TRBV20-1	TRBJ1-2	.	.	15	CSASAGQSLLYGYTF	TGCAGTGCTAGTGCTGGACAGAGCTTACTCTATGGCTACACCTTC
TRBV7-6	TRBJ1-4	.	.	13	CASSLGATEKLFF	TGTGCCAGCAGCTTAGGTGCGACCGAAAAACTGTTTTTT
TRBV20-1	TRBJ2-7	TRBD1	many	14	CSARNGQGAYEQYF	TGCAGTGCTAGAAACGGCCAGGGGGCTTACGAGCAGTACTTC
TRBV20-1	TRBJ1-3	TRBD1	few	16	CSARDIGTAPGNTIYF	TGCAGTGCTAGAGATATCGGGACAGCTCCTGGAAACACCATATATTTT
TRBV5-1	TRBJ2-3	.	.	14	CASSYTGLTDTQYF	TGCGCCAGCAGCTATACAGGGTTGACAGATACGCAGTATTTT
TRBV5-6	TRBJ1-1	.	.	14	CASSDRRADTEAFF	TGTGCCAGCAGCGATCGGCGGGCAGACACTGAAGCTTTCTTT
TRBV6-1	TRBJ1-2	.	few	15	CASSEISRRLGGHTF	TGTGCCAGCAGTGAGATTTCCAGGCGGCTCGGTGGCCACACCTTC
TRBV27	TRBJ1-2	.	.	16	CASTKIATSPNYGYTF	TGTGCCAGCACCAAGATCGCTACGTCCCCTAACTATGGCTACACCTTC
TRBV20-1	TRBJ2-3	TRBD2	many	15	CSASGGASGTDTQYF	TGCAGTGCTAGCGGGGGGGCGTCTGGCACAGATACGCAGTATTTT
TRBV29-1	TRBJ1-5	.	few	14	CSVARGDSNQPQHF	TGCAGCGTGGCGAGGGGGGATAGCAATCAGCCCCAGCATTTT
TRBV6-2/TRBV6-3	TRBJ1-2	.	few	14	CASSYSWSSYGYTF	TGTGCCAGCAGCTACTCGTGGAGCTCTTATGGCTACACCTTC
TRBV11-2	TRBJ2-1	TRBD2	few	19	CASSLGGFWASGTDNEQFF	TGTGCCAGCAGCTTAGGAGGTTTTTGGGCTAGCGGGACCGATAATGAGCAGTTCTTC
TRBV18	TRBJ1-6	.	.	15	CASSPTVGSDSPLHF	TGTGCCAGCTCACCGACAGTGGGCTCAGATTCACCCCTCCACTTT
TRBV18	TRBJ1-6	.	.	14	CASSPDGYNSPLHF	TGTGCCAGCTCACCGGACGGGTATAATTCACCCCTCCACTTT